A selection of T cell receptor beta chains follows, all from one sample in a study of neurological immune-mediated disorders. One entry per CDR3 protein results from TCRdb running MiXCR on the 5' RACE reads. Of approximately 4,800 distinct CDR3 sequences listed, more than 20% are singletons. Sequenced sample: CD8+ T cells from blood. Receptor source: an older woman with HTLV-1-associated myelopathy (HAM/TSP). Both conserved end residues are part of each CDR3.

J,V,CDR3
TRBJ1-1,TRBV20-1,CSARYRPGTGSIREAFF
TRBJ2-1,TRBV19,CASSMGEGGFEQFF
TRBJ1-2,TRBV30,CAWSPTGGVEGYTF
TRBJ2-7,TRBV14,CASSQDPNYEQYF
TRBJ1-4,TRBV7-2,CASSLAGGFEKLFF
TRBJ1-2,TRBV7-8,CASSLETGGIYGYTF
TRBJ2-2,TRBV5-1,CASSEGQGTLHTGELFF
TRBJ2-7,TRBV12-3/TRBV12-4,CASSPKSAGYEQYF
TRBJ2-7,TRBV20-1,CSARDRGLADDEQYF
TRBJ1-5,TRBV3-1,CASSQATGLQPQHF
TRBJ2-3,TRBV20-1,CSASSDDTQYF
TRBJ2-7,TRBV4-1,CASSQVGAEQYF
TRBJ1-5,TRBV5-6,CASSLVGTNQPQHF
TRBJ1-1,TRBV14,CASSQGVALMNTEAFF
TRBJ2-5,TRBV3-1,CASSQEGGELTQETQYF
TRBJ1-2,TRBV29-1,CSVEETGRRGYTF
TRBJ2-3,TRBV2,CASSEGTASTDTQYF
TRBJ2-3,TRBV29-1,CSVPRGFTDTQYF
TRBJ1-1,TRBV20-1,CRADRGNTEAFF
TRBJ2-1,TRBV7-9,CASKEDRANEQFF
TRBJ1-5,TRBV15,CSNQPQHF
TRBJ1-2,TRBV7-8,CASSLNIGASYGYTF
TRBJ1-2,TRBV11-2,CASSLRTYGYTF
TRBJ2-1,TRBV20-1,CSARDALRGGTEQFF
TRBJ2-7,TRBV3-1,CASSQPLAGGYEQYF
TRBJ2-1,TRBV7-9,CASSPATSGRLYNEQFF